One and the same sample provided the 9 T cell receptor beta chains below, sequenced in a study of blood T cells in healthy people across ages. Combining a sample-barcoded 5' primer with a J-beta primer mix, a second PCR ran for about 6 to 11 cycles. MiXCR, applied by TCRdb to the 5' RACE reads, yields one record per CDR3 protein. The sample holds more than 700,000 distinct CDR3 sequences, 35% to 50% seen once. Input material: blood. All receptors come from a man aged 80 or over in good health.

This chain joins TRBV5-1 and TRBJ1-1; 9 nucleotides agree with TRBD1. Looked up from germline, CDR1 is SGHRS and CDR2 is YFSETQ. The CDR3 spans 15 residues. After removal of 5 bases from V and 3 bases from J, the junction contained 8 bases not matched to a gene. The CDR3 here is CASSMGQGGYTEAFF. The CDR3 nucleotides read TGCGCCAGCAGTATGGGACAGGGTGGGTACACTGAAGCTTTCTTT.

This clonotype was picked up one time. The J gene is TRBJ2-2, the V gene TRBV7-9, with 8 bases aligning to TRBD1. The J segment lost 0 bases and the V segment lost 1 base, leaving 7 bases of the junction unmatched. The CDR3 totals 18 residues. From germline, CDR1 is SEHNR and CDR2 FQNEAQ (reference sequence). The CDR3 loop is CASSLGQGNNANTGELFF. In nucleotides, the CDR3 is TGTGCCAGCAGCTTAGGACAGGGGAATAACGCGAACACCGGGGAGCTGTTTTTT.

The V call is TRBV7-9, the J call TRBJ2-3, with TRBD2 matching over 13 bases. CDR3 length: 16 amino acids. Germline V gene lookup returns CDR1 SEHNR and CDR2 FQNEAQ (reference sequence). J was trimmed by 3 bases and V by 6 bases; bases with no gene match: 6. The CDR3 nucleotides read TGTGCCAGCAGTAATGGACTAGCGGGAGATACAGATACGCAGTATTTT. This gives the protein CASSNGLAGDTDTQYF.

The chain couples TRBV7-9 to TRBJ1-2; D not certain. Germline loops: CDR1 SEHNR, CDR2 FQNEAQ (reference sequence). The CDR3 covers 14 residues. The V gene lost 5 bases and the J gene lost 4 bases, with 14 bases spanning the gap. The CDR3 DNA reads TGTGCCAGCAGCATAACCGCCTCCCCCTATGGCTACACCTTC. Translated, it gives CASSITASPYGYTF.

This rearrangement joins TRBV28 to TRBJ2-1, with a weak D call TRBD2 (6 bases). Trimming cost V 4 bases and J 4 bases, with 20 bases left between them. Germline V gene sequence: CDR1 MDHEN, CDR2 SYDVKM. The CDR3 runs 17 residues. The CDR3 spells CASSSPRVAGLYNEQFF. CDR3 DNA: TGTGCCAGCAGTTCCCCCCGTGTGGCGGGACTGTACAATGAGCAGTTCTTC.

This clonotype has only a few counts. The J gene is TRBJ2-5, the V gene TRBV10-3; 8 bases are shared with TRBD2. The length of the CDR3 is 15 residues. The V gene end was trimmed by 3 bases and the J gene end by 7 bases; junction bases not matched to a gene: 10. Germline loops: CDR1 ENHRY, CDR2 SYGVKD. The CDR3 DNA reads as TGTGCCATCAGTGAAGCGACTAGCGTTGGTGGGACCCAGTACTTC. This gives the protein CAISEATSVGGTQYF.

The chain couples TRBV20-1 to TRBJ2-4, with TRBD1 as a possible D gene (5 bases). The DNA end is a closer match to TRBJ2-7, so the J assignment may be wrong. CDR3 length: 13 residues. Looked up from germline, CDR1 is DFQATT and CDR2 is SNEGSKA (reference sequence). The CDR3 spells CSASDQGIYEQYF. The CDR3 DNA follows: TGCAGTGCTAGCGATCAGGGTATCTACGAGCAGTACTTC.

The chain links TRBV7-6 to TRBJ1-1, with 7 bases fitting TRBD1. CDR3 length: 14 residues. Germline assignment: CDR1 SGHVS and CDR2 FNYEAQ. The V gene end was trimmed by 0 bases and the J gene end by 4 bases; junction bases not matched to a gene: 2. The DNA for the CDR3 is TGTGCCAGCAGCTTAGCACAGGGGAGCACTGAAGCTTTCTTT. Translation: CASSLAQGSTEAFF.

V usage is TRBV4-2 and J usage is TRBJ2-3, with 12 bases fitting TRBD1. V trimming: 3 bases; J trimming: 4 bases; junction bases outside the gene matches: 5. The V gene's germline CDR1 is LGHNA and CDR2 YNFKEQ. This CDR3 has 16 amino acids. The CDR3 spells CASSQTGTGGADTQYF. CDR3 nucleotide sequence: TGTGCCAGCAGCCAGACCGGGACAGGGGGCGCAGATACGCAGTATTTT.